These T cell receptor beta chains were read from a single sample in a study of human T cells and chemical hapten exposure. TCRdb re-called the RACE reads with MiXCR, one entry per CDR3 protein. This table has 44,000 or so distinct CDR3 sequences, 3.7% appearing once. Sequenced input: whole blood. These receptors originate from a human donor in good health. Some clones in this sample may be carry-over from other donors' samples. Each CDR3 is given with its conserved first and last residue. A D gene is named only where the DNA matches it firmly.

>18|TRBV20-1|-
CSAPDRLRQASYNSPLHF
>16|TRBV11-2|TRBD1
CASSIGQGKTNEKLFF
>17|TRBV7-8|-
CASSLGSDRPSNQPQHF
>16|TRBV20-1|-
CSARDLGQRLDYGYTF
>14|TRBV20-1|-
CSARDRPSQETQYF
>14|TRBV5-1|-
CASSSSQGSTEAFF
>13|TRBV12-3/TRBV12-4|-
CASSSNSYQPQHF
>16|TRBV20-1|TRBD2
CSATSGLAGITDTQYF
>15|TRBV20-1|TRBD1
CSARPGTVSYNEQFF
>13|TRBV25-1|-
CASSTRQRDIQYF
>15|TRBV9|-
CASSARGGTYNEQFF
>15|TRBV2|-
CASTLEGSSYNEQFF
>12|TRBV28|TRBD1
CGIREQGTEAFF
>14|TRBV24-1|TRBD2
CATSRSGGENIQYF
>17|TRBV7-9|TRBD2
CASSRVSAGGGPDTQYF
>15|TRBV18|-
CASSPPSGSSYEQYF
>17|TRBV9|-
CASSARQIQPLNTEAFF
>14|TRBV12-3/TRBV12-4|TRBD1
CASSLSGQTNGYTF
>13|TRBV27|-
CASSLGLSYGYTF
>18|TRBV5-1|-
CASTGINLRGPGNNEQFF
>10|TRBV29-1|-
CSVSYNEQFF
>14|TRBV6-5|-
CASSRAGSSYEQYF
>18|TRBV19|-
CASKAGDSSFSGANVLTF
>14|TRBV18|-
CASSPVNRVGEAFF
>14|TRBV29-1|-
CSVSCNVVEMELFF
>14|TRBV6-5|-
CASSYDTGSYEQYF
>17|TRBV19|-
CASSIEGTRVSNQPQHF
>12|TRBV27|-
CASTTIYNEQFF
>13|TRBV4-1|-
CASSQVIEQPQHF
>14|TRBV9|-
CASSVGTGIGELFF
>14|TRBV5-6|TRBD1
CASSSRGPGQPQHF
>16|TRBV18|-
CASSPGGGRANEKLFF